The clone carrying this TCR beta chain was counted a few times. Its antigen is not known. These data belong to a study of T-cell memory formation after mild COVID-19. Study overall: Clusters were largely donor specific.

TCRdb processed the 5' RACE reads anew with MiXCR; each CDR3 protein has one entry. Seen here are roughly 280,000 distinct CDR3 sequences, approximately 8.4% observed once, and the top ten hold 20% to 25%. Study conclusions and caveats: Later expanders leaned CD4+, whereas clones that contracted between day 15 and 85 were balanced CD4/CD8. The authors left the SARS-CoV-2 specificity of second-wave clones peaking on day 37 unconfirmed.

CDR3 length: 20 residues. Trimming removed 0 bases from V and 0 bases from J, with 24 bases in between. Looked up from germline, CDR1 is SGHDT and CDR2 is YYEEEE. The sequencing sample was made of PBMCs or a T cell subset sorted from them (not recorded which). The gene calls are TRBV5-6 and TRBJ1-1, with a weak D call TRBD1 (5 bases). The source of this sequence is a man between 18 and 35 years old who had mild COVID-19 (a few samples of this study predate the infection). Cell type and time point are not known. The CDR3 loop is CASSLARVTGGKFMNTEAFF. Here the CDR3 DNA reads TGTGCCAGCAGCTTGGCCAGGGTCACTGGGGGAAAATTCATGAACACTGAAGCTTTCTTT.